Listed below are T cell receptor beta chains from one sample, sequenced in a study of cytomegalovirus exposure and HLA in healthy donors. Method: immunoSEQ multiplex PCR; TCRdb's copy keeps in-frame clones and lacks some. The sample contains some 190,000 clones, about four fifths of which appear only once. Sequences were obtained from PBMCs. The receptors stem from a woman aged 30 to 39 in good health and CMV-seronegative. CDR3s include the opening cysteine and the closing phenylalanine or tryptophan. Each record gives: CDR3 length, J gene, V gene, clone size, D gene, CDR3 DNA, CDR3 protein. The D gene is left open where the match is weak. The size entry is marked missing in some rows and otherwise reads once, few, many or a size class.

15 | TRBJ2-1 | TRBV19 | once | - | TGTGCCACGGCGGGGCGTTCAGGGTCCCGCAATGAGCAGTTCTTC | CATAGRSGSRNEQFF
14 | TRBJ1-4 | TRBV4-2 | - | - | TGTGCCAGCAGCCCGGGGGGGTCGAATGAAAAACTGTTTTTT | CASSPGGSNEKLFF
15 | TRBJ2-2 | TRBV4-1 | - | - | TGCGCCAGCAGCCAAGACGGGGTAGTCACCGGGGAGCTGTTTTTT | CASSQDGVVTGELFF
16 | TRBJ2-1 | TRBV10-3 | - | TRBD2 | TGTGCCATCAGTGAGAGGCGGGGGGTCTCTTACAATGAGCAGTTCTTC | CAISERRGVSYNEQFF
18 | TRBJ2-3 | TRBV5-4 | - | TRBD2 | TGTGCCAGCAGCTTGCAACCCCCGGGACTAGCGGGGGCGAATACGCAGTATTTT | CASSLQPPGLAGANTQYF
12 | TRBJ2-5 | TRBV5-1 | - | - | TGCGCCAGCAGCTTTGCGGGAGAGACCCAGTACTTC | CASSFAGETQYF
13 | TRBJ1-5 | TRBV5-1 | - | TRBD1 | TGCGCCAGCAGCAGGGGAACAGGGGAACCCCAGCATTTT | CASSRGTGEPQHF
15 | TRBJ2-7 | TRBV6-5 | - | TRBD1 | TGTGCCAGCAGTTACTGGGGGACAGGGGATTTCGAGCAGTACTTC | CASSYWGTGDFEQYF
13 | TRBJ2-7 | TRBV7-9 | - | - | TGTGCCAGCAGCTCGCGGGCCTCCTACGAGCAGTACTTC | CASSSRASYEQYF
14 | TRBJ1-4 | TRBV2 | - | - | TGTGCCAGCAGTGACGGCAGGGCCCGAGAAAAACTGTTTTTT | CASSDGRAREKLFF
14 | TRBJ2-7 | TRBV11-2 | - | TRBD2 | TGTGCCAGCAGCACCCTAGCGGGGGCGGGAGAGCAGTACTTC | CASSTLAGAGEQYF
15 | TRBJ2-3 | TRBV6-4 | - | - | TGTGCCAGCAGTGACGGGGAACTAGAGACAGATACGCAGTATTTT | CASSDGELETDTQYF
16 | TRBJ1-1 | TRBV4-3 | - | - | TGCGCCAGCAGCCAAGACGGCACTATTTCAACCGCTGAAGCTTTCTTT | CASSQDGTISTAEAFF
13 | TRBJ1-1 | TRBV7-9 | - | - | TGTGCCAGCAGCGTCACCTATGGCACTGAAGCTTTCTTT | CASSVTYGTEAFF
15 | TRBJ1-1 | TRBV2 | - | - | TGTGCCAGCAGTGAAATGAACAGGGCCATCCATGAAGCTTTCTTT | CASSEMNRAIHEAFF
14 | TRBJ1-6 | TRBV5-6 | - | TRBD1 | TGTGCCAGCAGCCAGGGACAGCTTAATTCACCCCTCCACTTT | CASSQGQLNSPLHF
14 | TRBJ2-3 | TRBV5-1 | - | - | TGCGCCAGCAGCTTAAGCGGCCTCACAGATACGCAGTATTTT | CASSLSGLTDTQYF
15 | TRBJ2-3 | TRBV5-1 | few | - | TGCGCCAGCAGCTTGGTTGGCGGATTCACAGATACGCAGTATTTT | CASSLVGGFTDTQYF
14 | TRBJ2-5 | TRBV5-6 | - | - | TGTGCCAGCAGCCCTAGGGGACTGGCGGAGACCCAGTACTTC | CASSPRGLAETQYF
15 | TRBJ2-7 | TRBV11-2 | - | - | TGTGCCAGCAGCTTATCCGCCCAGGCAGACTACGAGCAGTACTTC | CASSLSAQADYEQYF
15 | TRBJ2-5 | TRBV6-6 | - | TRBD1 | TGTGCCAGCTTATTCCGGGACAGCCCACAAGAGACCCAGTACTTC | CASLFRDSPQETQYF
17 | TRBJ2-5 | TRBV5-6 | - | TRBD1 | TGTGCCAGCAGCTTGGCGGGGACAGGGGTACAACAAGAGACCCAGTACTTC | CASSLAGTGVQQETQYF
14 | TRBJ1-3 | TRBV6-5 | - | - | TGTGCCAGCCGGGGAGACCTCTCTGGAAACACCATATATTTT | CASRGDLSGNTIYF
12 | TRBJ2-7 | TRBV5-6 | - | TRBD1 | TGTGCCAGCAGGGTCGGGACAGTTGAGCAGTACTTC | CASRVGTVEQYF
14 | TRBJ1-2 | TRBV6-5 | - | - | TGTGCCACCTCGTCGACTCCCCCCGCGGTTGGCTACACCTTC | CATSSTPPAVGYTF
14 | TRBJ2-7 | TRBV5-1 | - | - | TGCGCCAGCAGCTCCGGACAGGGAGGGTACGAGCAGTACTTC | CASSSGQGGYEQYF